A selection of T cell receptor beta chains follows, all from one sample in a study of OX40 agonist ivuxolimab in advanced cancers. Using immunoSEQ multiplex PCR, the repertoire was profiled, and TCRdb retains in-frame clones only, with some absent. Of more than 70,000 clones in the sample, roughly nine tenths are singletons; the top ten hold approximately 10%. This material consisted of CD4+ or CD8+ T cells sorted from blood, taken in a trial of the OX40 agonist ivuxolimab. These receptors originate from an adult with an advanced solid tumor such as melanoma, head and neck, liver or kidney cancer. Both conserved end residues are part of each CDR3. D genes are given only for firm matches.

j_call d_call v_call cdr3_aa cdr3_nt
TRBJ1-4 - TRBV27 CASTSGLGEKLFF TGTGCCAGCACCTCGGGCCTCGGCGAAAAACTGTTTTTT
TRBJ1-5 - TRBV5-1 CASRVGGGDQPQHF TGCGCCAGCAGGGTTGGGGGGGGAGATCAGCCCCAGCATTTT
TRBJ2-2 - TRBV6-6 CASSSPSRGGTGELFF TGTGCCAGCAGTTCCCCCAGCCGGGGAGGTACCGGGGAGCTGTTTTTT
TRBJ2-1 TRBD2 TRBV5-1 CASSFHPQVGGSANEQFF TGCGCCAGCAGCTTTCACCCCCAAGTGGGCGGGAGTGCGAACGAGCAGTTCTTC
TRBJ1-4 TRBD1 TRBV28 CASSLPGQGEDEKLFF TGTGCCAGCTCTCTTCCGGGACAGGGAGAGGATGAAAAACTGTTTTTT
TRBJ1-5 - TRBV4-1 CASSQDFLWPNQPQHF TGCGCCAGCAGCCAAGATTTTTTGTGGCCCAATCAGCCCCAGCATTTT
TRBJ1-2 - TRBV5-1 CASSLSQPMADTF TGCGCCAGCAGCTTGAGCCAACCTATGGCGGACACCTTC
TRBJ1-2 - TRBV6-6 CASSRSTYGYTF TGTGCCAGCAGTCGCAGCACCTATGGCTACACCTTC
TRBJ1-4 - TRBV10-3 CAISDARAGPNEKLFF TGTGCCATCAGTGATGCAAGAGCGGGACCTAATGAAAAACTGTTTTTT
TRBJ2-1 TRBD2 TRBV7-3 CASSPSGPNEQFF TGTGCCAGCTCGCCTAGCGGGCCCAATGAGCAGTTCTTC